The entry below describes one T cell receptor beta chain. Per the germline V gene, CDR1 is GTSNPN and CDR2 is SVGIG (reference sequence). There are 13 residues in the CDR3. V was trimmed by 8 bases and J by 0 bases, leaving 11 bases between them. The data are from a study of control samples from healthy donors and cancer patients. Sequencing was performed with immunoSEQ multiplex PCR; in TCRdb, only in-frame clones are kept and a portion is missing. The sample includes 130,000 or so clones, 75% to 95% of them seen just once. This clonotype was obtained from a young man in good health. The specimen was blood. V is TRBV30 and J is TRBJ1-3, with D hard to call. In DNA, the CDR3 is TGTGCCACAAGACCGAGCTCTGGAAACACCATATATTTT. Translation gives CATRPSSGNTIYF. The full variable domain, its missing parts supplied by reference TRBV30 and TRBJ1-3, is SQTIHQWPATLVQPVGSPLSLECTVEGTSNPNLYWYRQAAGRGLQLLFYSVGIGQISSEVPQNLSASRPQDRQFILSSKKLLLSDSGFYLCATRPSSGNTIYFGEGSWLTVV.